Following are 24 T cell receptor beta chains from one sample sequenced in a study of blood T cell repertoires in COVID-19. Assay used: immunoSEQ multiplex PCR; TCRdb lists only in-frame clones, some missing. The sample includes about 300,000 clones, around 88% of them seen just once. The sequenced sample consisted of peripheral blood. The receptors shown here come from a woman aged 45-59 years with acute or convalescent COVID-19.

This clone was observed once. V gene TRBV5-4 combines with J gene TRBJ2-2; tentative D call: TRBD2 (6 bases). The germline V gene encodes CDR1 SGHNT and CDR2 YYREEE (reference sequence). This CDR3 contains 15 residues. Trimming left V 6 bases short and J 2 bases short, with 14 bases between. The CDR3 DNA reads as TGTGCCAGCACCCATCGGACTATTAACACCGGGGAGCTGTTTTTT. It codes for CASTHRTINTGELFF. The variable domain in full, with the rest retrieved from reference TRBV5-4 and TRBJ2-2, is ETGVTQSPTHLIKTRGQQVTLRCSSQSGHNTVSWYQQALGQGPQFIFQYYREEENGRGNFPPRFSGLQFPNYSSELNVNALELDDSALYLCASTHRTINTGELFFGEGSRLTVL.

The V gene is TRBV30, the J gene TRBJ1-6; 7 bases are shared with TRBD1. The V gene end was trimmed by 5 bases and the J gene end by 10 bases; junction bases not matched to a gene: 8. Germline lookup yields CDR1 GTSNPN and CDR2 SVGIG (reference sequence). CDR3 length: 13 residues. The CDR3 DNA reads as TGTGCCTGGCGTTACAGGGGCGACTCACCCCTCCACTTT. Protein product: CAWRYRGDSPLHF.

V usage is TRBV6-6 and J usage is TRBJ1-5; the D gene is possibly TRBD1 (6 bases). There are 12 residues in the CDR3. Germline CDR1 and CDR2: MNHNY and SVGAGI (reference sequence). The V end lost 10 bases, the J end lost 3 bases, and 10 bases lay between the germline ends. The CDR3 DNA follows: TGTGCCACCCAGGGGAACAATCAGCCCCAGCATTTT. Its protein product is CATQGNNQPQHF.

This chain uses TRBV3-1 (or the pseudogene TRBV3-2) with TRBJ1-4; a weak D match, TRBD1 (6 bases). V lost 7 bases and J lost 8, with 20 bases in between. CDR3 size: 15 residues. The V gene's germline CDR1 is LGHDT and CDR2 YNNKEL (reference sequence). In DNA, the CDR3 is TGTGCCAGCACCAAAAACCTCAGGGGAGGGGAAAAACTGTTTTTT. Amino acid sequence: CASTKNLRGGEKLFF.

V is TRBV11-2 and J is TRBJ1-1; no clear D. Germline V gene sequence: CDR1 SGHAT, CDR2 FQNNGV. CDR3 length equals 12 residues. Trimming shortened V by 3 bases and J by 3 bases, and 5 bases separated the two germline ends. The CDR3 coding sequence is TGTGCCAGCAGCTTCCGGGACACTGAAGCTTTCTTT. Its protein is CASSFRDTEAFF.

This CDR3 is CASSLAGGIQETQYF. In DNA form, the CDR3 reads TGTGCCAGCAGCTTGGCAGGGGGGATCCAAGAGACCCAGTACTTC. The chain is built from TRBV5-6 and TRBJ2-5; D might be TRBD1 (7 bases). V lost 0 bases and J 1 base, leaving 10 bases between the germline ends. Germline V CDR1 and CDR2: SGHDT, YYEEEE. The CDR3 is made up of 15 amino acids. Complete variable domain (other parts from reference TRBV5-6 and TRBJ2-5): DAGVTQSPTHLIKTRGQQVTLRCSPKSGHDTVSWYQQALGQGPQFIFQYYEEEERQRGNFPDRFSGHQFPNYSSELNVNALLLGDSALYLCASSLAGGIQETQYFGPGTRLLVL.

The V and J genes are TRBV6-5 and TRBJ1-5, with 9 positions matching TRBD1. V lost 10 bases and J lost 6; bases outside the gene matches: 10. This CDR3 has 14 amino acids. Germline V gene sequence: CDR1 MNHEY, CDR2 SVGAGI. The CDR3 region is CATDPGQGRQPQHF. CDR3 bases: TGTGCCACCGACCCGGGACAGGGACGTCAGCCCCAGCATTTT.

The rearrangement uses TRBV27 and TRBJ2-3, with TRBD1 matching over 7 bases. Germline CDR1 and CDR2: MNHEY and SMNVEV (reference sequence). Losses at the gene ends were 5 bases for V and 6 bases for J; bases not matched to a gene: 11. This CDR3 is built from 15 residues. The CDR3 loop reads CASSPGQDRADTQYF. For the CDR3, the DNA is TGTGCCAGCAGTCCCGGACAGGATAGAGCGGATACGCAGTATTTT.

The V call is TRBV14, the J call TRBJ2-1; D not resolved. The CDR3 is made up of 15 amino acids. Germline values: CDR1 SGHDN, CDR2 FVKESK. Trimming took 2 bases from V and 2 from J, leaving 10 bases between them. As DNA, the CDR3 is TGTGCCAGCAGCCAAATTGGCCAAACCTACAATGAGCAGTTCTTC. It is translated as CASSQIGQTYNEQFF.

The chain joins TRBV6-1 to TRBJ2-5; possible D gene TRBD1, 5 bases. CDR3 length equals 14 residues. The germline CDR1 and CDR2 sequences are MNHNS and SASEGT. Trimming left V 2 bases short and J 2 bases short, with 9 bases between. The chain's CDR3 is CASSENSGQETQYF. Here the CDR3 DNA reads TGTGCCAGCAGTGAAAACTCAGGGCAAGAGACCCAGTACTTC.

The chain carries TRBV7-8 and TRBJ2-3; 14 nucleotides agree with TRBD2. The V gene's germline CDR1 is SGHVS and CDR2 FQNEAQ. The CDR3 runs to 19 residues. Trimming removed 4 bases from V and 3 bases from J; junction bases left unmatched: 12. For the CDR3, the DNA is TGTGCCAGCAGCTCGGGGGGCCCGGGACTAGCGGGGGCAACAGATACGCAGTATTTT. This translates into CASSSGGPGLAGATDTQYF.

The chain combines TRBV3-1 (or the pseudogene TRBV3-2) with TRBJ1-5; 10 bases align to TRBD1. V gave up 3 bases and J gave up 7 bases; unmatched junction bases: 3. The CDR3 contains 14 residues. The germline gives CDR1 LGHDT, CDR2 YNNKEL (reference sequence). The CDR3 reads CASSHLTGGQPQHF. Written as DNA, the CDR3 is TGTGCCAGCAGCCATTTGACAGGGGGCCAGCCCCAGCATTTT.

The chain joins TRBV13 to TRBJ1-4; TRBD1 matches at 7 bases. This CDR3 is 15 amino acids long. V shed 5 bases, J shed 8 bases, and the junction held 11 bases outside the gene matches. The germline gives CDR1 PRHDT, CDR2 FYEKMQ (reference sequence). Here the CDR3 DNA reads TGTGCCAGCAGCCCGTTCGACAGGGAGGACGAAAAACTGTTTTTT. It is translated as CASSPFDREDEKLFF.

This clone appeared once. J is TRBJ1-3 and V is TRBV15, with a weak D call TRBD1 (5 bases). With 5 bases removed from V and 3 bases from J, the gap between germline ends came to 17 bases. The V gene's germline CDR1 is LNHNV and CDR2 YYDKDF (reference sequence). The CDR3 is made up of 16 amino acids. CDR3 DNA: TGTGCCACCAGCTCGTCAACCCGGACACTTGGAAACACCATATATTTT. Translated: CATSSSTRTLGNTIYF.

The chain carries TRBV19 and TRBJ2-1, with a possible D match to TRBD1 (5 bases). Germline assignment: CDR1 LNHDA and CDR2 SQIVND (reference sequence). Trimming cost V 6 bases and J 9 bases, with 27 bases left between them. The CDR3 is 17 residues long. CDR3 sequence reads: CASRNSLRQTKVGEQFF. CDR3 DNA sequence: TGTGCCAGTAGGAATTCGTTGCGACAGACCAAAGTCGGTGAGCAGTTCTTC. The variable domain in full, completed from reference TRBV19 and TRBJ2-1, reads DGGITQSPKYLFRKEGQNVTLSCEQNLNHDAMYWYRQDPGQGLRLIYYSQIVNDFQKGDIAEGYSVSREKKESFPLTVTSAQKNPTAFYLCASRNSLRQTKVGEQFFGPGTRLTVL.

This chain links TRBV5-4 with TRBJ1-2; D is undetermined. CDR1 SGHNT and CDR2 YYREEE come from the germline V gene (reference sequence). Trimming cost V 1 base and J 4 bases, with 17 bases left between them. CDR3 length: 16 residues. The CDR3 is CASSLSNRERGYGYTF. The DNA for the CDR3 is TGTGCCAGCAGCTTGAGCAACCGGGAGCGCGGCTATGGCTACACCTTC. Supplemented by reference TRBV5-4 and TRBJ1-2, the full variable domain reads ETGVTQSPTHLIKTRGQQVTLRCSSQSGHNTVSWYQQALGQGPQFIFQYYREEENGRGNFPPRFSGLQFPNYSSELNVNALELDDSALYLCASSLSNRERGYGYTFGSGTRLTVV.

The genes are TRBV19 and TRBJ2-6, with D maybe TRBD2 (7 bases). The germline V gene encodes CDR1 LNHDA and CDR2 SQIVND (reference sequence). Trimming took 7 bases from V and 2 from J, leaving 24 bases between them. The CDR3 sequence is 19 residues long. The CDR3 nucleotides read TGTGCCAGTACTCGGTTGTCGGGGGGCGTTCGCCCTGGGGCCAACGTCCTGACTTTC. Translating it yields CASTRLSGGVRPGANVLTF.

The CDR3 DNA reads as TGTGCCAGCAGTGAGGGCAGGGGTACGTCACCCCTCCACTTT. Translating gives CASSEGRGTSPLHF. V usage is TRBV6-1 and J usage is TRBJ1-6, with D possibly TRBD1 on 6 matching bases. From germline, CDR1 is MNHNS and CDR2 SASEGT. Trimming shortened V by 3 bases and J by 10 bases, and 13 bases separated the two germline ends. The length of the CDR3 is 14 residues.

V and J are TRBV5-4 and TRBJ2-5; 8 nucleotides match TRBD1. The length of the CDR3 is 15 residues. The ends lost 0 bases at V and 5 bases at J; junction bases unmatched: 6. CDR1 is SGHNT and CDR2 is YYREEE in the germline V gene (reference sequence). CDR3 region: CASSLGTGGIETQYF. The CDR3 nucleotides read TGTGCCAGCAGCTTGGGAACAGGGGGGATTGAGACCCAGTACTTC.

In DNA, the CDR3 is TGTGCCAGCACCGACAGGGGAGACACCGGGGAGCTGTTTTTT. Protein sequence: CASTDRGDTGELFF. The J gene is TRBJ2-2, the V gene TRBV6-5; 8 nucleotides match TRBD1. CDR3 length equals 14 residues. Germline V CDR1 and CDR2: MNHEY, SVGAGI. V was clipped by 7 bases and J by 3 bases; unmatched bases: 4.

The rearrangement uses TRBV25-1 and TRBJ1-2; TRBD1 might be the D (5 bases). Germline CDR1 MGHDK, CDR2 SYGVNS. The V end lost 0 bases, the J end lost 7 bases, and 9 bases lay between the germline ends. The CDR3 extends over 13 amino acids. Here the CDR3 DNA reads TGTGCCAGCAGTGAATACCCAGGGTTTGGCTACACCTTC. Protein: CASSEYPGFGYTF.

The rearrangement joins TRBV3-1 (or the pseudogene TRBV3-2) to TRBJ1-4; possible D gene TRBD1, 5 bases. V was pared by 2 bases and J by 3 bases, with 16 bases between. CDR3 length: 17 amino acids. The V gene's germline CDR1 is LGHDT and CDR2 YNNKEL (reference sequence). CDR3 region: CASSQSGAPTANEKLFF. CDR3 nucleotides: TGTGCCAGCAGCCAAAGTGGGGCACCCACAGCTAATGAAAAACTGTTTTTT.

The chain couples TRBV9 to TRBJ2-6; 9 bases line up with TRBD1. CDR1 SGDLS and CDR2 YYNGEE come from the germline V gene. The ends lost 3 bases at V and 0 bases at J; junction bases unmatched: 13. The CDR3 runs to 20 residues. The CDR3 loop is CASSAGTAGTGISGANVLTF. CDR3 in DNA: TGTGCCAGCAGCGCAGGGACCGCCGGGACAGGGATCTCTGGGGCCAACGTCCTGACTTTC.

This rearrangement joins TRBV5-4 to TRBJ1-6; D is possibly TRBD1 (6 bases). There are 17 residues in the CDR3. CDR1 is SGHNT, CDR2 YYREEE, per germline (reference sequence). Trimming removed 4 bases from V and 0 bases from J, with 14 bases in between. The CDR3 coding sequence is TGTGCCAGCAGCAACGGACAGTTGAGCTCCTATAATTCACCCCTCCACTTT. This gives the protein CASSNGQLSSYNSPLHF.